Following are 3 T cell receptor beta chains from one sample sequenced in a study of cytomegalovirus exposure and HLA in healthy donors. The method was immunoSEQ multiplex PCR; TCRdb's version includes in-frame clones alone and lacks a portion of them. The profile shows about 220,000 clones, over 80% of them singletons. Material: PBMCs. These receptors were taken from a woman in her twenties or thirties in good health and CMV-seropositive.

V gene TRBV4-1 combines with J gene TRBJ2-7; 10 nucleotides line up with TRBD2. The ends lost 0 bases at V and 5 bases at J; junction bases unmatched: 4. Germline-derived CDR1 and CDR2 are MGHRA and YSYEKL. This CDR3 contains 15 residues. The CDR3 DNA sequence: TGCGCCAGCAGCCAAGACGGCCTAGCGGGAGACGAGCAGTACTTC. Protein product: CASSQDGLAGDEQYF.

CDR3 sequence reads: CSVETRTYEQYF. CDR3 DNA: TGCAGCGTTGAAACAAGGACCTACGAGCAGTACTTC. This chain joins TRBV29-1 and TRBJ2-7; D gene uncertain. CDR3 length: 12 residues. Trimming removed 2 bases from V and 2 bases from J, with 7 bases in between. Germline V CDR1 and CDR2: SQVTM, ANQGSEA.

The genes are TRBV6-1 and TRBJ1-2, with D possibly TRBD1 on 5 matching bases. This CDR3 is 13 amino acids long. Trimming cost V 3 bases and J 3 bases, with 8 bases left between them. In germline, CDR1 is MNHNS, CDR2 SASEGT. This CDR3 reads CASSDQGDYGYTF. For the CDR3, the DNA is TGTGCCAGCAGTGATCAGGGCGACTATGGCTACACCTTC.